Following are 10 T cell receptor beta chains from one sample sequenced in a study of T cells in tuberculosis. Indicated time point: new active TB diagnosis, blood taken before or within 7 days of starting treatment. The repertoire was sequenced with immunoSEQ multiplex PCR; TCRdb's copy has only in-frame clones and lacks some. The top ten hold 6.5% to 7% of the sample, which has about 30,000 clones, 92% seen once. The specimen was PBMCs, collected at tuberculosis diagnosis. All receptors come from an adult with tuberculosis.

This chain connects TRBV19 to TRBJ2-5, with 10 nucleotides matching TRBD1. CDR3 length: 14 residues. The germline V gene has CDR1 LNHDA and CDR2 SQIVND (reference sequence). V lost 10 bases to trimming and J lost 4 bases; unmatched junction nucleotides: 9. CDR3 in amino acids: CATQDRGRGETQYF. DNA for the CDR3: TGTGCCACTCAAGACAGGGGGCGCGGAGAGACCCAGTACTTC.

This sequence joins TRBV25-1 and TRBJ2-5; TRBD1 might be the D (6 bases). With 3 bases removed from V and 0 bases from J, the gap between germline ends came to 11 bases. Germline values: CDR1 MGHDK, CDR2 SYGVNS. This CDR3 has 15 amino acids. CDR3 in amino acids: CASSDLRDNQETQYF. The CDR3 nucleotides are TGTGCCAGCAGTGATCTCCGGGACAACCAAGAGACCCAGTACTTC.

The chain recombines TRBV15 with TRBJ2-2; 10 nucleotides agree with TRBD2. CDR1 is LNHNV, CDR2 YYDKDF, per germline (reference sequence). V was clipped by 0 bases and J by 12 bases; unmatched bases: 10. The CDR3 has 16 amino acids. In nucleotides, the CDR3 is TGTGCCACCAGCAGAGAGCCTAGCGGGGGTACTAGTAAGCTGTTTTTT. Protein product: CATSREPSGGTSKLFF.

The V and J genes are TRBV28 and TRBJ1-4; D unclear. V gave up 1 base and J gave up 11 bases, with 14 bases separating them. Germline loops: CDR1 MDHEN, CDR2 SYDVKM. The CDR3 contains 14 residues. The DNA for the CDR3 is TGTGCCAGCAGTTTATCGGCAGGTCCAGTCAAACTGTTTTTT. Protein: CASSLSAGPVKLFF.

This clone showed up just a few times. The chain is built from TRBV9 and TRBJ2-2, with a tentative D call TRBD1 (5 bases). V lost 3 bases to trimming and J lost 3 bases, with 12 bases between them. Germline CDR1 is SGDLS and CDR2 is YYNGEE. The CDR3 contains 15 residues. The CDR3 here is CASSAGRRDTGELFF. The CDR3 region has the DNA TGTGCCAGCAGCGCCGGACGCAGGGACACCGGGGAGCTGTTTTTT.

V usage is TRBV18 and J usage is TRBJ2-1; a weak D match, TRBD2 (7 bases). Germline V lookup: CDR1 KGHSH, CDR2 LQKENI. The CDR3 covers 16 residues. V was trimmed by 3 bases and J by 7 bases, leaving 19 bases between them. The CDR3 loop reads CASSPRGGARGNEQFF. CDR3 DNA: TGTGCCAGCTCACCCAGAGGGGGGGCGCGGGGGAATGAGCAGTTCTTC.

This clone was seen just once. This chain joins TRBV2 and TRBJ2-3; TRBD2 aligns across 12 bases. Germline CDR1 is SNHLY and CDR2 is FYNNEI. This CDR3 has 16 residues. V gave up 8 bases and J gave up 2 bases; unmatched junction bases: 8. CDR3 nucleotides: TGTGCCAGCGAGGGAGGACTAGCGGGAACCACAGATACGCAGTATTTT. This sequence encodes CASEGGLAGTTDTQYF.

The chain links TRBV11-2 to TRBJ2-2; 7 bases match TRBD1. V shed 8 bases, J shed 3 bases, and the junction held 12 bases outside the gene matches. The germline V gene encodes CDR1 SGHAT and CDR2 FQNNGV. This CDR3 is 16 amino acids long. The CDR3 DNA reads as TGTGCCAGCCTCACATTTAGGGGGCAAGACACCGGGGAGCTGTTTTTT. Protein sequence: CASLTFRGQDTGELFF.

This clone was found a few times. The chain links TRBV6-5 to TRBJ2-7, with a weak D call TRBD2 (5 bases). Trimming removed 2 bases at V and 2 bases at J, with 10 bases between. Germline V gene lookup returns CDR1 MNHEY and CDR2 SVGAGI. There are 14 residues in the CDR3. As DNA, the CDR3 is TGTGCCAGCAGTTACAAGCGGCCGCCCTACGAGCAGTACTTC. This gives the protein CASSYKRPPYEQYF.

This chain's CDR3 is CASSQGFGVGSPLHF. The CDR3 DNA follows: TGCGCCAGCAGCCAAGGGTTCGGGGTAGGCTCACCCCTCCACTTT. V gene TRBV4-1 combines with J gene TRBJ1-6, with no clear D. The V and J ends lost 1 base and 10 bases respectively, with 14 bases between them. Germline lookup yields CDR1 MGHRA and CDR2 YSYEKL. The CDR3 has 15 amino acids.